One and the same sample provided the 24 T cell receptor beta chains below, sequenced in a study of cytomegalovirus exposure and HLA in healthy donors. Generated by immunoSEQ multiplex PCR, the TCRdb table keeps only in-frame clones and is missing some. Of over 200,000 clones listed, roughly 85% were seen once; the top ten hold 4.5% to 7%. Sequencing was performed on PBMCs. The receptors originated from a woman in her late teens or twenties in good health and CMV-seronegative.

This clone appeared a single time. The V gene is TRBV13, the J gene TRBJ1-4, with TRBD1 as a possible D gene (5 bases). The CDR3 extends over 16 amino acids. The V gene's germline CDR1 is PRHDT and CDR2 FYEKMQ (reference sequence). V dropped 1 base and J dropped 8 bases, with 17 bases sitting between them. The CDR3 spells CASSLAMGGVEEKLFF. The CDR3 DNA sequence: TGTGCCAGCAGCTTAGCGATGGGGGGGGTCGAGGAAAAACTGTTTTTT.

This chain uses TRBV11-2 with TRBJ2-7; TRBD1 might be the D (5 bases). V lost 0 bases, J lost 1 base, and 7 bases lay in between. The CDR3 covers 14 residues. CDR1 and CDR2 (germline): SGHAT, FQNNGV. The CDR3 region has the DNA TGTGCCAGCAGCTTAGAAGGGGCGTCCTACGAGCAGTACTTC. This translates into CASSLEGASYEQYF.

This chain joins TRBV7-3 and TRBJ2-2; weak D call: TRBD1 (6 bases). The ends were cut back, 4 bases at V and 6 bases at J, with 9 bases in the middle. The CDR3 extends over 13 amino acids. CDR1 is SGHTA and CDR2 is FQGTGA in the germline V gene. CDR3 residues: CASSSRGAGELFF. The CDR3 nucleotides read TGTGCCAGCAGCTCCAGGGGTGCCGGGGAGCTGTTTTTT.

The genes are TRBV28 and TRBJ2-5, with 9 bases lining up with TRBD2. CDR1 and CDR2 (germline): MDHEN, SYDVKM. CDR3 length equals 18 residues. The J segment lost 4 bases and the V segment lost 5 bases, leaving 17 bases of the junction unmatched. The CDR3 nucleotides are TGTGCCAGCAGTCCGCACCCTGATATTAGCGGGAGAGGAGAGACCCAGTACTTC. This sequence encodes CASSPHPDISGRGETQYF. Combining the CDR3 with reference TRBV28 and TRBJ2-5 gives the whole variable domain DVKVTQSSRYLVKRTGEKVFLECVQDMDHENMFWYRQDPGLGLRLIYFSYDVKMKEKGDIPEGYSVSREKKERFSLILESASTNQTSMYLCASSPHPDISGRGETQYFGPGTRLLVL.

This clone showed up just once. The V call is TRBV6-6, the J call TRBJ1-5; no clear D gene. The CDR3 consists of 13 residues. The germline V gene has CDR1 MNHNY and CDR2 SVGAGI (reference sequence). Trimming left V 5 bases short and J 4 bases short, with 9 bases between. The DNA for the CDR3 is TGTGCCAGCAGTAGGACCCCTAATCAGCCCCAGCATTTT. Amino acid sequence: CASSRTPNQPQHF.

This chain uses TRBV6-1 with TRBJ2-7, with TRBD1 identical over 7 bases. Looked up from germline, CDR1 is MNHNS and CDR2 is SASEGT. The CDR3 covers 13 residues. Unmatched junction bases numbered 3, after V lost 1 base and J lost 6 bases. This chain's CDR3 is CASSEDRGFEQYF. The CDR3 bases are TGTGCCAGCAGTGAAGACAGGGGTTTCGAGCAGTACTTC.

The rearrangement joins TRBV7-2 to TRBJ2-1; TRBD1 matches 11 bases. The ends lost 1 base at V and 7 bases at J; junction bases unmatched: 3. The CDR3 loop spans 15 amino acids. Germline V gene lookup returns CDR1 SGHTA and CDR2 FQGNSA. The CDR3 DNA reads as TGTGCCAGCAGCTTAGTGGACAGGGGGCAAAATGAGCAGTTCTTC. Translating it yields CASSLVDRGQNEQFF.

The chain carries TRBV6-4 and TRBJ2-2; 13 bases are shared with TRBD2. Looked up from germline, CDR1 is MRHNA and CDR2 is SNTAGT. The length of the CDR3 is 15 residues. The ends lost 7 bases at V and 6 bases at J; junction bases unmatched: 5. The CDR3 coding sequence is TGTGCCAGCAAGAGGACTAGCGGGGGTTCCGGGGAGCTGTTTTTT. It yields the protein CASKRTSGGSGELFF.

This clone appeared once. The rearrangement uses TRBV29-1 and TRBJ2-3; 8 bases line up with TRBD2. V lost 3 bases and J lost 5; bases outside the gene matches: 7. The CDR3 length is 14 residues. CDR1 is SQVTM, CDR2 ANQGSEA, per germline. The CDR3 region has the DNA TGCAGCGTTGAGCGAGCGGGAGTGCTAGATACGCAGTATTTT. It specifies CSVERAGVLDTQYF.

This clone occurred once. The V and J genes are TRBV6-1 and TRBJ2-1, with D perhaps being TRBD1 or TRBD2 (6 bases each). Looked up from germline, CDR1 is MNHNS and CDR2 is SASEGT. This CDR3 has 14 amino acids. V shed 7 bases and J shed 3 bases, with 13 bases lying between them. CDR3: CASKGGSIYNEQFF. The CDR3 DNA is TGTGCCAGCAAAGGGGGGAGTATCTACAATGAGCAGTTCTTC.

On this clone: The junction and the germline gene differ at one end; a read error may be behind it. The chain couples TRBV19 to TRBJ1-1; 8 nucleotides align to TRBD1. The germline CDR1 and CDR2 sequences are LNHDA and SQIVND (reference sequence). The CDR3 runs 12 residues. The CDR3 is CASSILAGGHSF. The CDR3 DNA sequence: TGTGCCAGTAGTATTCTCGCAGGGGGCCACTCCTTT.

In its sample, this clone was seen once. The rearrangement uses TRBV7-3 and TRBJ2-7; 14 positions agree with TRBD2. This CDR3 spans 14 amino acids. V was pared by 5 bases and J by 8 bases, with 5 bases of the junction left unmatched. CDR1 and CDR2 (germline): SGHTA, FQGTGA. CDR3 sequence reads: CASSVGTSGSKQYF. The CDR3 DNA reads TGTGCCAGCAGCGTCGGGACTAGCGGGAGTAAGCAGTACTTC.

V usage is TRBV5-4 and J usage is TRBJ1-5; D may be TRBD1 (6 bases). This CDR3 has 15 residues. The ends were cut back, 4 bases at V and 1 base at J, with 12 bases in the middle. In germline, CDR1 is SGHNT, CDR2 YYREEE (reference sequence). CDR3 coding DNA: TGTGCCAGCAGCCCAGGGGCGGGAAGCAATCAGCCCCAGCATTTT. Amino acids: CASSPGAGSNQPQHF.

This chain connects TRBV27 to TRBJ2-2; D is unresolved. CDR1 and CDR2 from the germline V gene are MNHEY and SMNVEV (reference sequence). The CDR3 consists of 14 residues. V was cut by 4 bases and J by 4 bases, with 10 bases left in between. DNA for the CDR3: TGTGCCAGCAGTTCTACCGGACCCACCGGGGAGCTGTTTTTT. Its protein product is CASSSTGPTGELFF.

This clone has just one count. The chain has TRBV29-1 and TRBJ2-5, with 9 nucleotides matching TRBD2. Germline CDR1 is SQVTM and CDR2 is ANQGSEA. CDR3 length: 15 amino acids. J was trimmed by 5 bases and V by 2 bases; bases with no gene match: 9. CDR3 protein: CSVEKLAGWGETQYF. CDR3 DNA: TGCAGCGTTGAAAAACTAGCGGGTTGGGGGGAGACCCAGTACTTC.

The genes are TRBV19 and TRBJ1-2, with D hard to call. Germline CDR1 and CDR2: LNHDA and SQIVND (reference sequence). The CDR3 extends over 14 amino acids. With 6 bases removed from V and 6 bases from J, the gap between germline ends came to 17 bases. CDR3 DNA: TGTGCCAGTAGCTTTAGGGCCACGCAACATGGCTACACCTTC. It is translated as CASSFRATQHGYTF.

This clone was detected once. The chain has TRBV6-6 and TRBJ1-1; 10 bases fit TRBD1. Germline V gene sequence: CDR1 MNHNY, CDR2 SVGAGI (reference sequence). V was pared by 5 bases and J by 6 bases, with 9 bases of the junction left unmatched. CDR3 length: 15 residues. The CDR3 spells CASSKKGQGIPEAFF. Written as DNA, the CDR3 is TGTGCCAGCAGTAAAAAGGGACAGGGGATTCCTGAAGCTTTCTTT.

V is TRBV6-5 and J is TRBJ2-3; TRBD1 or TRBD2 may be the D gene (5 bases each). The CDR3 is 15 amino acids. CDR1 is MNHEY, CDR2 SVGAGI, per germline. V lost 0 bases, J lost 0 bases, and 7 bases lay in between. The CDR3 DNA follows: TGTGCCAGCAGTTACTCTGGGGGAAGCACAGATACGCAGTATTTT. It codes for CASSYSGGSTDTQYF.

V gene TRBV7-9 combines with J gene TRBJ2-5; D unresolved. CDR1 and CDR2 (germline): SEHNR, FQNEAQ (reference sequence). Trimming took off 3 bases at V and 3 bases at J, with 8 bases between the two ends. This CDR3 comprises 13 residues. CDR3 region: CASSFSNEETQYF. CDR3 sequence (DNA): TGTGCCAGCAGCTTCTCTAACGAAGAGACCCAGTACTTC.

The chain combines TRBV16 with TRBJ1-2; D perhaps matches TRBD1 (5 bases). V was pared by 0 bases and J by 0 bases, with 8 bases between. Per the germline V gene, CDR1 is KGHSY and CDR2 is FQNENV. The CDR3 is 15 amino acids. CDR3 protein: CASSQSRQTNYGYTF. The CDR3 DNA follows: TGTGCCAGCAGCCAATCCCGACAGACTAACTATGGCTACACCTTC.

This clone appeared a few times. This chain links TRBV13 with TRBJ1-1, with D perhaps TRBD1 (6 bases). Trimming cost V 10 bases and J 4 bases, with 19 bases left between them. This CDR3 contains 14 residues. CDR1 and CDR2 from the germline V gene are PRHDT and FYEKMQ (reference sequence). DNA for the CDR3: TGTGCCAACAGGGTCCGGGGTGGGGGCACTGAAGCTTTCTTT. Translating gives CANRVRGGGTEAFF.

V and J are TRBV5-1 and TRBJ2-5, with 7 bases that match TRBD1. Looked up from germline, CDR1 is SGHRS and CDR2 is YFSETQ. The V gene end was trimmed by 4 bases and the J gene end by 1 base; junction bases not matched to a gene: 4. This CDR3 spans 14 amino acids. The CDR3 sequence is CASSGGQIQETQYF. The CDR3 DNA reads TGCGCCAGCAGCGGGGGACAGATCCAAGAGACCCAGTACTTC.

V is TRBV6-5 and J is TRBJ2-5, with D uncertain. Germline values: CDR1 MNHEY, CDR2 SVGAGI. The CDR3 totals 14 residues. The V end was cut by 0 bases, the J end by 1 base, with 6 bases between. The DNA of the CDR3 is TGTGCCAGCAGTTACTCGACTTCCCAAGAGACCCAGTACTTC. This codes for CASSYSTSQETQYF.

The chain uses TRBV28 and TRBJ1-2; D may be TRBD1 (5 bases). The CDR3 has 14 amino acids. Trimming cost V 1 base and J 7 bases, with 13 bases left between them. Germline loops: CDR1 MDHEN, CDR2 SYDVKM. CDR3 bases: TGTGCCAGCAGTTTATCCCCACAGGTCGGTGGCTACACCTTC. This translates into CASSLSPQVGGYTF.